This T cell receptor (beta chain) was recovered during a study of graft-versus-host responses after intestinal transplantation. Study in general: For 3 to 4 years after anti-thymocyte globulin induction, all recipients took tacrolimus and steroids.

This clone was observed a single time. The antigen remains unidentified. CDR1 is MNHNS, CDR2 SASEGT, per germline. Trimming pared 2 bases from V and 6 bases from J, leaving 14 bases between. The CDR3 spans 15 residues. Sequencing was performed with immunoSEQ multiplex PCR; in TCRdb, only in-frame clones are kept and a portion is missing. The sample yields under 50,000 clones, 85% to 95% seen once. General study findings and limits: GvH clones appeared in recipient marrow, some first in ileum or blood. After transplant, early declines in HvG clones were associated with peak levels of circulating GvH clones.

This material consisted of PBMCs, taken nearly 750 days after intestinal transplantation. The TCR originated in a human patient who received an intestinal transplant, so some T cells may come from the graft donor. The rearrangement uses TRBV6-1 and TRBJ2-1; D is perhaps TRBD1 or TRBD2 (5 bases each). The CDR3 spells CASSEFGARSNEQFF. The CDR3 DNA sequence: TGTGCCAGCAGTGAATTCGGGGCCCGGAGCAATGAGCAGTTCTTC.